These 29 T cell receptor beta chains were all obtained from the same sample, sequenced in a study of blood T cells in healthy people across ages. Alongside a J-beta primer mix, a sample-barcoded 5' primer served in a second PCR lasting about 6 to 11 cycles. TCRdb independently ran MiXCR on the 5' RACE reads; one entry per CDR3 protein. The table records about 690,000 distinct CDR3 sequences, 35% to 50% of them present only once. The sample consisted of blood. These receptors were obtained from an elderly man in good health.

The chain uses TRBV12-3 or TRBV12-4 and TRBJ2-3; D may be TRBD1 or TRBD2 (7 bases each). V lost 6 bases to trimming and J lost 1 base, with 17 bases between them. The length of the CDR3 is 16 residues. The DNA for the CDR3 is TGTGCCAGCAGGTCAGGGGGGGCCACCCGCACAGATACGCAGTATTTT. Translated, it gives CASRSGGATRTDTQYF.

This chain uses TRBV24-1 with TRBJ2-1; 8 positions agree with TRBD1. TRBJ2-7 explains the end of the DNA better; the J call may be wrong. This CDR3 is 14 amino acids long. The germline V gene has CDR1 KGHDR and CDR2 SFDVKD. DNA for the CDR3: TGTGCCACCAGTAAATCAGGGGGCTACAATGAGCAGTACTTC. This gives the protein CATSKSGGYNEQYF.

This clonotype was counted between two and nine times. The V and J genes are TRBV10-1 and TRBJ1-5, with 8 bases fitting TRBD1. V lost 0 bases and J lost 15; bases outside the gene matches: 7. Germline lookup yields CDR1 WNHNN and CDR2 SYGVQD (reference sequence). This CDR3 spans 13 amino acids. CDR3 protein: CASSESDRGSLHF. CDR3 DNA sequence: TGCGCCAGCAGTGAGTCCGACAGGGGAAGTTTGCATTTT.

In this sample, this clonotype turned up many times. The chain links TRBV4-2 to TRBJ2-1; 8 bases map to TRBD2. Trimming took 0 bases from V and 8 from J; bases not matched to a gene: 3. Germline V lookup: CDR1 LGHNA, CDR2 YNFKEQ. CDR3 length: 14 amino acids. The DNA for the CDR3 is TGTGCCAGCAGCCAAGATCCCGGGAGGGATGAGCAGTTCTTC. Protein product: CASSQDPGRDEQFF.

V is TRBV13 and J is TRBJ2-4; D gene uncertain. The DNA end is a closer match to TRBJ2-7, so the J assignment may be wrong. Germline V gene lookup returns CDR1 PRHDT and CDR2 FYEKMQ (reference sequence). CDR3 length: 12 amino acids. CDR3 coding DNA: TGTGCCAGCAGGTACAACTCCTACGAGCAGTACTTC. This sequence encodes CASRYNSYEQYF.

CDR3 DNA sequence: TGTGCCAGCAGCCAGGTGTTTCGGACTAGAGTAGAGACCCAGTACTTC. Encoded protein: CASSQVFRTRVETQYF. The rearrangement uses TRBV3-1 and TRBJ2-7; 7 bases are a match to TRBD2. The J call may not be correct, given that the DNA end is closer to TRBJ2-5. From germline, CDR1 is LGHDT and CDR2 YNNKEL (reference sequence). The CDR3 is 16 amino acids.

This clonotype turned up a few times. This sequence joins TRBV12-3 or TRBV12-4 and TRBJ2-2, with D perhaps matching TRBD2 (5 bases). V lost 5 bases and J lost 5, with 15 bases in between. The CDR3 totals 15 residues. The CDR3 DNA reads TGTGCCAGCAGTCGAGGGTCCGGGGTGACCGGGGAGCTGTTTTTT. This gives the protein CASSRGSGVTGELFF.

The chain is built from TRBV12-5 and TRBJ2-2; 8 nucleotides match TRBD1. The CDR3 consists of 17 residues. V dropped 1 base and J dropped 4; count of bases not matched to a gene: 8. The germline gives CDR1 LGHNT, CDR2 FRNRAP. The CDR3 coding sequence is TGTGCTAGTGGTTTGGATCCAGGGGGCGCGGGCACCGGGGAGCTGTTTTTT. This codes for CASGLDPGGAGTGELFF.

This chain links TRBV20-1 with TRBJ2-1, with 7 bases matching TRBD1. The V and J ends lost 3 bases and 8 bases, in that order; junction bases with no gene match: 7. The CDR3 runs 13 residues. Germline values: CDR1 DFQATT, CDR2 SNEGSKA (reference sequence). CDR3 loop: CSARLTGKDEQFF. The CDR3 DNA follows: TGCAGTGCTAGGTTGACAGGGAAGGATGAGCAGTTCTTC.

This chain joins TRBV20-1 and TRBJ2-3, with D possibly TRBD1 on 6 matching bases. Germline-derived CDR1 and CDR2 are DFQATT and SNEGSKA (reference sequence). V lost 7 bases and J 0 bases, leaving 14 bases between the germline ends. The CDR3 is 14 amino acids. CDR3 in DNA: TGCAGTGAGAGAGGGGGATCTAGCACAGATACGCAGTATTTT. This translates into CSERGGSSTDTQYF.

The rearrangement links TRBV27 to TRBJ2-5, with a possible D match to TRBD1 (5 bases). The V end was cut by 1 base, the J end by 2 bases, with 14 bases between. The CDR3 consists of 16 residues. In germline, CDR1 is MNHEY, CDR2 SMNVEV (reference sequence). CDR3 DNA: TGTGCCAGCAGTTTATGGGGCCGCACCTATCAAGAGACCCAGTACTTC. Translated, it gives CASSLWGRTYQETQYF.

The genes are TRBV5-5 and TRBJ2-5; 9 bases line up with TRBD1. The germline V gene has CDR1 SGHKS and CDR2 YYEKEE (reference sequence). There are 15 residues in the CDR3. J lost 2 bases, V lost 5 bases, and 7 bases had no gene match. The CDR3 region has the DNA TGTGCCAGCAGGCCTAACAGGGGGCGGCAAGAGACCCAGTACTTC. The encoded protein is CASRPNRGRQETQYF.

The table lists this clonotype with a count of one. The rearrangement links TRBV2 to TRBJ2-1, with 7 bases lining up with TRBD1. The CDR3 is 14 residues long. Germline loops: CDR1 SNHLY, CDR2 FYNNEI. J gave up 2 bases and V 7 bases, and 5 bases lay outside the gene matches. CDR3 in DNA: TGTGCCAGCACCGGAGACAGGGCCTACAATGAGCAGTTCTTC. Translation gives CASTGDRAYNEQFF.

This clonotype was counted ten times or more. The V gene is TRBV10-3, the J gene TRBJ2-3, with 12 bases matching TRBD2. The V and J ends lost 6 bases and 5 bases, in that order; junction bases with no gene match: 9. This CDR3 has 16 amino acids. Germline lookup yields CDR1 ENHRY and CDR2 SYGVKD. The chain's CDR3 is CAISGGTSGPLDTQYF. DNA of the CDR3: TGTGCCATCAGCGGCGGGACTAGCGGGCCGCTAGATACGCAGTATTTT.

This clonotype was found many times. The chain recombines TRBV10-3 with TRBJ1-6; possible D gene TRBD1, 6 bases. This CDR3 is built from 14 residues. V was pared by 2 bases and J by 7 bases, with 9 bases between. The germline gives CDR1 ENHRY, CDR2 SYGVKD. CDR3 nucleotides: TGTGCCATCAGTGAGGGACAGAGGAATTCACCCCTCCACTTT. This sequence encodes CAISEGQRNSPLHF.

This clonotype was seen only a few times. The chain couples TRBV3-1 to TRBJ2-3; 11 bases agree with TRBD2. Germline loops: CDR1 LGHDT, CDR2 YNNKEL (reference sequence). There are 18 residues in the CDR3. The ends lost 0 bases at V and 5 bases at J; junction bases unmatched: 10. CDR3 amino acids: CASSQDKTSGAFQDTQYF. The CDR3 DNA sequence: TGTGCCAGCAGCCAAGACAAGACTAGCGGGGCCTTTCAAGATACGCAGTATTTT.

In this sample, this clonotype turned up a few times. The chain carries TRBV20-1 and TRBJ2-1, with D perhaps being TRBD1 or TRBD2 (11 bases each). V lost 5 bases and J 8 bases, leaving 25 bases between the germline ends. The V gene's germline CDR1 is DFQATT and CDR2 SNEGSKA (reference sequence). This CDR3 spans 16 amino acids. The CDR3 region has the DNA TGCAGTGCTGGGACAGGGGGTAGCGGGAGGGCCCATGAGCAGTTCTTC. Encoded protein: CSAGTGGSGRAHEQFF.

This clonotype has a count of ten or more. The chain links TRBV20-1 to TRBJ2-7; 10 bases map to TRBD2. Germline CDR1 reads DFQATT; CDR2 reads SNEGSKA (reference sequence). Unmatched junction bases numbered 7, after V lost 2 bases and J lost 3 bases. This CDR3 is 15 amino acids long. CDR3 sequence: CSARNPGLANYEQYF. The CDR3 DNA follows: TGCAGTGCTAGAAATCCGGGACTAGCGAACTACGAGCAGTACTTC.

V is TRBV9 and J is TRBJ2-3, with 8 positions matching TRBD2. The trim removed 1 base at V and 1 base at J, leaving 11 bases unmatched. CDR1 and CDR2 (germline): SGDLS, YYNGEE. The CDR3 is 18 residues long. The CDR3 loop is CASSVFGGGTGGTDTQYF. DNA for the CDR3: TGTGCCAGCAGCGTATTCGGGGGGGGGACTGGCGGCACAGATACGCAGTATTTT.

This clonotype has a handful of counts. This chain uses TRBV6-6 with TRBJ2-1; TRBD2 matches at 7 bases. Germline lookup yields CDR1 MNHNY and CDR2 SVGAGI (reference sequence). V was pared by 7 bases and J by 6 bases, with 6 bases of the junction left unmatched. The CDR3 is 13 residues long. The DNA of the CDR3 is TGTGCCAGCAATGCGGGGGTGGGCAATGAGCAGTTCTTC. It yields the protein CASNAGVGNEQFF.

There are a few counts of this clonotype. The genes are TRBV29-1 and TRBJ1-5; D is uncertain. This CDR3 contains 12 residues. Trimming shortened V by 2 bases and J by 2 bases, and 4 bases separated the two germline ends. The germline CDR1 and CDR2 sequences are SQVTM and ANQGSEA. The CDR3 coding sequence is TGCAGCGTTGAATTTCGCAATCAGCCCCAGCATTTT. Protein product: CSVEFRNQPQHF.

In this sample, this clonotype turned up a few times. The junction departs from germline at one end; a sequencing error may be responsible. The V gene is TRBV5-1, the J gene TRBJ2-5; 9 nucleotides agree with TRBD2. The CDR3 contains 17 residues. Germline CDR1 reads SGHRS; CDR2 reads YFSETQ. DNA for the CDR3: TGCGCCAGCAGCCCTGGAGGTCTAGCGGGGCTCCAAGGGACCCAGTACTTC. Its translation is CASSPGGLAGLQGTQYF.

The genes are TRBV6-2 or TRBV6-3 and TRBJ1-5, with 9 bases fitting TRBD1. Germline values: CDR1 MNHEY, CDR2 SVGEGT. There are 15 residues in the CDR3. V shed 0 bases, J shed 7 bases, and the junction held 4 bases outside the gene matches. CDR3 in amino acids: CASSYSTGGGQPQHF. CDR3 bases: TGTGCCAGCAGTTACTCAACAGGGGGCGGACAGCCCCAGCATTTT.

J is TRBJ1-1 and V is TRBV6-4; the D gene is possibly TRBD1 (6 bases). This CDR3 has 15 amino acids. Between the trimmed V and J ends, which lost 6 bases and 1 base, there was a span of 15 bases. The V gene's germline CDR1 is MRHNA and CDR2 SNTAGT. CDR3 region: CASRADRQRNTEAFF. The DNA for the CDR3 is TGTGCCAGCAGAGCAGACAGGCAGAGGAACACTGAAGCTTTCTTT.

V is TRBV7-2 and J is TRBJ2-1, with 7 bases that match TRBD2. The CDR3 sequence is 13 residues long. Trimming cost V 11 bases and J 4 bases; bases outside gene matches: 8. CDR1 is SGHTA and CDR2 is FQGNSA in the germline V gene. The DNA for the CDR3 is TGTGCCGGCCGTCTAGCGGTTTACAATGAGCAGTTCTTC. It encodes CAGRLAVYNEQFF.

In the case of this clonotype: A read error may be the cause here, since a much bigger clone is one base away. The chain is built from TRBV20-1 and TRBJ1-4; D is ambiguous. Per germline, CDR1 DFQATT and CDR2 SNEGSKA (reference sequence). This CDR3 is 14 amino acids long. CDR3 bases: TGCAGTGCTCAGAGCGGCGGTTCTAATGAAAAACCGTTTTTT. It specifies CSAQSGGSNEKPFF.

The chain combines TRBV6-2 or TRBV6-3 with TRBJ2-1; D is possibly TRBD2 (5 bases). Trimming removed 2 bases at V and 5 bases at J, with 13 bases between. There are 15 residues in the CDR3. Germline V CDR1 and CDR2: MNHEY, SVGEGT. The CDR3 region is CASSYTRGSNNEQFF. CDR3 coding DNA: TGTGCCAGCAGTTACACACGGGGAAGCAACAATGAGCAGTTCTTC.

The chain recombines TRBV20-1 with TRBJ2-3, with D possibly being TRBD2 (6 bases). The germline CDR1 and CDR2 sequences are DFQATT and SNEGSKA (reference sequence). The length of the CDR3 is 15 residues. V gave up 6 bases and J gave up 5 bases, with 21 bases separating them. The CDR3 region is CSARLVTPLGDTQYF. The CDR3 DNA follows: TGCAGTGCAAGACTAGTAACCCCGCTTGGAGATACGCAGTATTTT.

The chain uses TRBV25-1 and TRBJ2-4; 9 bases agree with TRBD1. The V gene's germline CDR1 is MGHDK and CDR2 SYGVNS. V was clipped by 3 bases and J by 7 bases; unmatched bases: 4. This CDR3 contains 14 residues. The CDR3 sequence is CASSDDRGLNIQYF. DNA for the CDR3: TGTGCCAGCAGTGACGACAGGGGGTTGAACATTCAGTACTTC.